This passage covers 8 T cell receptor beta chains from one sample sequenced in a study of CD8 T cells in ankylosing spondylitis. Using its own MiXCR run on the 5' RACE reads, TCRdb lists one record per CDR3 protein. The sample lists about 280,000 distinct CDR3 sequences, roughly 20% occurring once. The sequenced material came from blood, either unsorted or a sorted T cell fraction (not recorded which). These receptor sequences come from a male donor with ankylosing spondylitis or in good health (not recorded which).

Only a few counts were recorded for this clonotype. The chain carries TRBV20-1 and TRBJ1-3; no clear D. Trimming shortened V by 0 bases and J by 8 bases, and 14 bases separated the two germline ends. Germline CDR1 and CDR2: DFQATT and SNEGSKA (reference sequence). The CDR3 sequence is 14 residues long. CDR3 nucleotide sequence: TGCAGTGCTAGAGATCACGTGACGGCCGACACCATATATTTT. It encodes CSARDHVTADTIYF.

This rearrangement joins TRBV14 to TRBJ2-1, with 9 nucleotides matching TRBD2. Germline CDR1 SGHDN, CDR2 FVKESK. The junction had 13 bases not matched to a gene; V was cut back by 1 base and J by 6 bases. The CDR3 totals 18 residues. CDR3 bases: TGTGCCAGCAGCCAAGTCGCTAGCGGGACTTATCGCCTCAATGAGCAGTTCTTC. Translating gives CASSQVASGTYRLNEQFF. Filled out from reference TRBV14 and TRBJ2-1, the complete variable domain reads EAGVTQFPSHSVIEKGQTVTLRCDPISGHDNLYWYRRVMGKEIKFLLHFVKESKQDESGMPNNRFLAERTGGTYSTLKVQPAELEDSGVYFCASSQVASGTYRLNEQFFGPGTRLTVL.

This clonotype showed up just a few times. The chain is built from TRBV27 and TRBJ2-1; weak D call: TRBD2 (5 bases). V lost 8 bases and J 5 bases, leaving 10 bases between the germline ends. Germline CDR1 reads MNHEY; CDR2 reads SMNVEV (reference sequence). The CDR3 totals 12 residues. For the CDR3, the DNA is TGTGCCAGCGAGGGCAGACACAATGAGCAGTTCTTC. Amino acids: CASEGRHNEQFF.

This clonotype has just a few counts. This chain uses TRBV7-9 with TRBJ2-1; D perhaps matches TRBD1 (6 bases). CDR3 length: 17 residues. The germline V gene has CDR1 SEHNR and CDR2 FQNEAQ (reference sequence). With 9 bases removed from V and 0 bases from J, the gap between germline ends came to 21 bases. CDR3 sequence (DNA): TGTGCCAGTCGCCCCAGGGGCGCGTTTGACTCCTACAATGAGCAGTTCTTC. Encoded protein: CASRPRGAFDSYNEQFF.

The J gene is TRBJ2-2, the V gene TRBV20-1; D ambiguous. The germline V gene has CDR1 DFQATT and CDR2 SNEGSKA (reference sequence). The CDR3 has 16 residues. Trimming took off 0 bases at V and 0 bases at J, with 11 bases between the two ends. DNA for the CDR3: TGCAGTGCTAGAGATTGGGCACTCGCGAACACCGGGGAGCTGTTTTTT. As protein: CSARDWALANTGELFF.

This chain joins TRBV28 and TRBJ2-3, with 9 nucleotides matching TRBD2. Germline trimming cut 6 bases from V and 6 bases from J; bases unmatched to any gene: 7. This CDR3 is built from 14 residues. Germline CDR1 is MDHEN and CDR2 is SYDVKM. CDR3 amino acids: CASSSGLARDTQYF. As DNA, the CDR3 is TGTGCCAGCAGCTCGGGACTAGCAAGGGATACGCAGTATTTT.

J is TRBJ2-3 and V is TRBV5-1, with 7 bases identical to TRBD2. V lost 3 bases to trimming and J lost 7 bases; unmatched junction nucleotides: 8. Germline-derived CDR1 and CDR2 are SGHRS and YFSETQ. CDR3 length: 14 amino acids. The DNA of the CDR3 is TGCGCCAGCAGCTACGGGGGGAACCCGAATACGCAGTATTTT. It yields the protein CASSYGGNPNTQYF.

The rearrangement links TRBV12-3 or TRBV12-4 to TRBJ1-1; a weak D match, TRBD1 (5 bases). Trimming took 5 bases from V and 3 from J, leaving 28 bases between them. This CDR3 has 19 residues. As DNA, the CDR3 is TGTGCCAGCAGTCTCCTCGTGGGGACCCTTGGGGCGCTGGACACTGAAGCTTTCTTT. Amino acids: CASSLLVGTLGALDTEAFF.